This T cell receptor (beta chain) was sequenced during a study of blood T cell repertoires in COVID-19. On the study more broadly: Acute and convalescent COVID-19 samples came from the United States, Italy and Spain.

The CDR3 is made up of 13 amino acids. Per the germline V gene, CDR1 is SGHRS and CDR2 is YFSETQ. V lost 2 bases and J lost 1, with 7 bases in between. The data were produced by immunoSEQ multiplex PCR, yet TCRdb's version contains in-frame clones alone and is incomplete. The table shows some 300,000 clones, with about nine tenths occurring only once. The chain recombines TRBV5-1 with TRBJ2-7; no definite D call. Specimen: peripheral blood. This TCR was recovered from a woman in her forties or fifties with COVID-19, enrolled during active disease. CDR3 coding DNA: TGCGCCAGCAGCTTTACAGTGTCCTACGAGCAGTACTTC. Its protein product is CASSFTVSYEQYF.